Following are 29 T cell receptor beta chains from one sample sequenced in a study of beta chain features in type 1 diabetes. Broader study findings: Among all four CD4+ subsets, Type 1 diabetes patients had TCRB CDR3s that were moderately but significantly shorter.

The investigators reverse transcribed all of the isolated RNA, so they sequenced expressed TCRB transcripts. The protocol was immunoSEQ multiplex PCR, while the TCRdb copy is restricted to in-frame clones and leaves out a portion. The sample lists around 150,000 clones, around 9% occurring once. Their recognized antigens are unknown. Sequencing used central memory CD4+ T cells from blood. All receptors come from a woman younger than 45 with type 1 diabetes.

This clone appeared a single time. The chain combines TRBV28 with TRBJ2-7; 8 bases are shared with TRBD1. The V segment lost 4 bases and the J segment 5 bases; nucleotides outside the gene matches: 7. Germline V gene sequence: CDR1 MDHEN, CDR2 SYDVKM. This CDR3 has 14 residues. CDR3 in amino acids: CASSSSGGANEQYF. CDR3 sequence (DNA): TGTGCCAGCAGTTCCTCAGGGGGCGCAAACGAGCAGTACTTC.

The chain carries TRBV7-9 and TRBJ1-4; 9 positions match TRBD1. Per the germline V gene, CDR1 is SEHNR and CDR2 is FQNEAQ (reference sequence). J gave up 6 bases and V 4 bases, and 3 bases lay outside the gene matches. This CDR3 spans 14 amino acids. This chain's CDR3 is CASSWRTGDEKLFF. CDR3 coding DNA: TGTGCCAGCAGCTGGCGGACAGGGGATGAAAAACTGTTTTTT.

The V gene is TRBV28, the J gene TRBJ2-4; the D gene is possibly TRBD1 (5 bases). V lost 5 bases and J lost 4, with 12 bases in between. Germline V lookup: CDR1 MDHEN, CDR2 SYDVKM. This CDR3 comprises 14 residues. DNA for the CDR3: TGTGCCAGCAGTAAAGTACAGGCGAAAAACATTCAGTACTTC. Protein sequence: CASSKVQAKNIQYF.

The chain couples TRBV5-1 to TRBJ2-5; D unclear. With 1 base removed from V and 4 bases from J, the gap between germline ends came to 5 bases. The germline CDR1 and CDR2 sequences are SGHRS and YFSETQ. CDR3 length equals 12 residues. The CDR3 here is CASSLSGETQYF. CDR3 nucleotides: TGCGCCAGCAGCTTGTCGGGAGAGACCCAGTACTTC.

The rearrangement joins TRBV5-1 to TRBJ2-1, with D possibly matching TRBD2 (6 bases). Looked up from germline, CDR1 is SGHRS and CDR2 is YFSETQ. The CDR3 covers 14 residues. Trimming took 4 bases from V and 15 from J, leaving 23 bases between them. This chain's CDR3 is CASSPRETEGSLFF. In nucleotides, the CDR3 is TGCGCCAGCAGCCCCCGGGAGACAGAGGGGAGTTTGTTCTTC.

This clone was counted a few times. CDR3 DNA: TGCAGCGTTCGGGGGGGGACAGCCACTATGAACACTGAAGCTTTCTTT. Protein sequence: CSVRGGTATMNTEAFF. The gene calls are TRBV29-1 and TRBJ1-1; 7 bases map to TRBD1. Germline lookup yields CDR1 SQVTM and CDR2 ANQGSEA. The CDR3 loop spans 16 amino acids. The V gene end was trimmed by 5 bases and the J gene end by 0 bases; junction bases not matched to a gene: 12. Looking up the rest from reference TRBV29-1 and TRBJ1-1 gives the full variable domain: SAVISQKPSRDICQRGTSLTIQCQVDSQVTMMFWYRQQPGQSLTLIATANQGSEATYESGFVIDKFPISRPNLTFSTLTVSNMSPEDSSIYLCSVRGGTATMNTEAFFGQGTRLTVV.

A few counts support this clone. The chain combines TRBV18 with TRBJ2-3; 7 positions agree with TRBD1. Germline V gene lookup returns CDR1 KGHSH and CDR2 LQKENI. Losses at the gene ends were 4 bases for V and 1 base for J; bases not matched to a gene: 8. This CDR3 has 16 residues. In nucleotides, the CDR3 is TGTGCCAGCTCACGCCTATTAACAGGGGGCACAGATACGCAGTATTTT. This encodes CASSRLLTGGTDTQYF.

The CDR3 coding sequence is TGTGCCTGGAGTCCGGACAGGGGACGAACTGAAGCTTTCTTT. This codes for CAWSPDRGRTEAFF. V and J are TRBV30 and TRBJ1-1, with 9 bases aligning to TRBD1. Germline V gives CDR1 GTSNPN, CDR2 SVGIG (reference sequence). This CDR3 is built from 14 residues. Losses at the gene ends were 2 bases for V and 5 bases for J; bases not matched to a gene: 6.

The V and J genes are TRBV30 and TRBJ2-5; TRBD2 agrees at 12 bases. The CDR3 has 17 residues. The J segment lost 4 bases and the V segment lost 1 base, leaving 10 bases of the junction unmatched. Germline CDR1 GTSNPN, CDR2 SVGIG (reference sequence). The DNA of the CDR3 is TGTGCCTGGAGTGGCGATGGGCTAGCGGGAGGGCTAGAGACCCAGTACTTC. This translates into CAWSGDGLAGGLETQYF.

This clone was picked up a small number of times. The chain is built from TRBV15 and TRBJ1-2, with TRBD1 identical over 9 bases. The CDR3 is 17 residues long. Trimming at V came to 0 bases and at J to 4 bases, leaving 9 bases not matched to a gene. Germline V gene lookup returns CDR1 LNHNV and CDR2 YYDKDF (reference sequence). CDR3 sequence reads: CATSRDRGTGTVYGYTF. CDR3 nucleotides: TGTGCCACCAGCAGAGATCGCGGGACAGGGACCGTCTATGGCTACACCTTC.

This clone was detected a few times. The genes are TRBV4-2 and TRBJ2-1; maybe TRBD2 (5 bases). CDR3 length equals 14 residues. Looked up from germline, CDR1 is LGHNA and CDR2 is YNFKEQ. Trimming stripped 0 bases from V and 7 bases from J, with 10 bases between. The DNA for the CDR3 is TGTGCCAGCAGCCAAGACCTAGCTTGGAATGAGCAGTTCTTC. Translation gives CASSQDLAWNEQFF.

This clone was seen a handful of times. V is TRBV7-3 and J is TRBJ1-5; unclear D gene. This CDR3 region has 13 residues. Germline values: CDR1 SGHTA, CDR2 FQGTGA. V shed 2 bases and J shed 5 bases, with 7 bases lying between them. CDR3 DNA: TGTGCCAGCAGCTTAGGGCAGGATCAGCCCCAGCATTTT. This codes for CASSLGQDQPQHF. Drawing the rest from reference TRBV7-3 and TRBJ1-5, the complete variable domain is GAGVSQTPSNKVTEKGKYVELRCDPISGHTALYWYRQSLGQGPEFLIYFQGTGAADDSGLPNDRFFAVRPEGSVSTLKIQRTERGDSAVYLCASSLGQDQPQHFGDGTRLSIL.

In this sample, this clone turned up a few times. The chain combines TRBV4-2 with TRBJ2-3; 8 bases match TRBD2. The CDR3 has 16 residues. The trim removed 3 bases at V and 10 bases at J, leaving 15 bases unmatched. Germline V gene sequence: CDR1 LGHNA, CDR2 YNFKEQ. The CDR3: CASSQEAGATLSAQYF. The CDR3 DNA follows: TGTGCCAGCAGCCAGGAAGCGGGAGCCACCTTATCGGCGCAGTATTTT.

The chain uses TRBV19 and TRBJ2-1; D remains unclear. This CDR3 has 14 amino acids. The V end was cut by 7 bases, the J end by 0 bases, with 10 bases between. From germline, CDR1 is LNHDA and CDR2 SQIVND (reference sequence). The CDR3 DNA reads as TGTGCCAGTACCGTGAGTAGCTCCTACAATGAGCAGTTCTTC. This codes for CASTVSSSYNEQFF.

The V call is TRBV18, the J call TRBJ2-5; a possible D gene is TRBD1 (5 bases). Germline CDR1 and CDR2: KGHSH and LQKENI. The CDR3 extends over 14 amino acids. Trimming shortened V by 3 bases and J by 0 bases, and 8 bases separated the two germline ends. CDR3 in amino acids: CASSPVDNQETQYF. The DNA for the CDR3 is TGTGCCAGCTCACCGGTGGACAACCAAGAGACCCAGTACTTC.

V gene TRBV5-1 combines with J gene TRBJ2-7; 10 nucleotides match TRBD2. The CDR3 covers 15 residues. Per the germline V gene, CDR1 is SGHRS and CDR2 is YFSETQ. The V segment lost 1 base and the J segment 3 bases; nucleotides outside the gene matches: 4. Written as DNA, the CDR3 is TGCGCCAGCAGCTTGACGGGACTAGCGAACTACGAGCAGTACTTC. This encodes CASSLTGLANYEQYF.

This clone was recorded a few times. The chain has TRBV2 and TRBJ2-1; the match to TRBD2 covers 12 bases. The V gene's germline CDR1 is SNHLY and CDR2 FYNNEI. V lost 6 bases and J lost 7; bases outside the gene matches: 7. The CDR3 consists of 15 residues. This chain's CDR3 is CASRRSTSGSNEQFF. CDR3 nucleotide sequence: TGTGCCAGCAGGCGGTCGACTAGCGGGAGTAATGAGCAGTTCTTC.

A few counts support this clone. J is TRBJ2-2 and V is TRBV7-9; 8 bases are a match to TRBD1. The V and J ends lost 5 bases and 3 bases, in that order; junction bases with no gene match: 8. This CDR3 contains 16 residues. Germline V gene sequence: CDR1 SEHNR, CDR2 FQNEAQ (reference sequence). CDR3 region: CASSLPGQDYTGELFF. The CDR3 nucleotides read TGTGCCAGCAGCCTACCGGGACAGGACTACACCGGGGAGCTGTTTTTT.

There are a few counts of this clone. Here the CDR3 reads CASRRGRETQYF. For the CDR3, the DNA is TGTGCCAGCAGGAGGGGGCGAGAGACCCAGTACTTC. This chain uses TRBV28 with TRBJ2-5; 7 nucleotides agree with TRBD1. Germline lookup yields CDR1 MDHEN and CDR2 SYDVKM. J lost 4 bases, V lost 6 bases, and 2 bases had no gene match. The CDR3 extends over 12 amino acids. Based on the CDR3 plus reference TRBV28 and TRBJ2-5, the full variable domain is DVKVTQSSRYLVKRTGEKVFLECVQDMDHENMFWYRQDPGLGLRLIYFSYDVKMKEKGDIPEGYSVSREKKERFSLILESASTNQTSMYLCASRRGRETQYFGPGTRLLVL.

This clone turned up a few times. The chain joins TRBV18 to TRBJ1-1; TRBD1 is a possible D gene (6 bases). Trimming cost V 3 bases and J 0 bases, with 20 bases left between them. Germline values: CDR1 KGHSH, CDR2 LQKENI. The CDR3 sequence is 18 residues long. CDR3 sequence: CASSPTALLQGMNTEAFF. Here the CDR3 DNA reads TGTGCCAGCTCACCTACCGCCCTTTTACAGGGTATGAACACTGAAGCTTTCTTT. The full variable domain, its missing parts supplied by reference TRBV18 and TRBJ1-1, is NAGVMQNPRHLVRRRGQEARLRCSPMKGHSHVYWYRQLPEEGLKFMVYLQKENIIDESGMPKERFSAEFPKEGPSILRIQQVVRGDSAAYFCASSPTALLQGMNTEAFFGQGTRLTVV.

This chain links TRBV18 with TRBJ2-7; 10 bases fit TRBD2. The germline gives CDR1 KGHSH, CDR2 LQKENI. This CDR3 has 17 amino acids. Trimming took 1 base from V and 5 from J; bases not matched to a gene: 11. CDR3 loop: CASSPRTAGGPRDEQYF. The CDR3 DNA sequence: TGTGCCAGCTCACCACGGACAGCGGGAGGGCCTCGGGACGAGCAGTACTTC.

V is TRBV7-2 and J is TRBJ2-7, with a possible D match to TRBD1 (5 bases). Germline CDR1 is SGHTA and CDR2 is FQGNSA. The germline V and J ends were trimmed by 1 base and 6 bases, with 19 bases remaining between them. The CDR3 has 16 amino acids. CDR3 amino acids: CASSLDGWGRSVEQYF. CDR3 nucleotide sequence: TGTGCCAGCAGCTTAGATGGGTGGGGCAGGTCGGTCGAGCAGTACTTC. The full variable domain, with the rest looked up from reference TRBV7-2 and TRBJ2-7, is GAGVSQSPSNKVTEKGKDVELRCDPISGHTALYWYRQSLGQGLEFLIYFQGNSAPDKSGLPSDRFSAERTGGSVSTLTIQRTQQEDSAVYLCASSLDGWGRSVEQYFGPGTRLTVT.

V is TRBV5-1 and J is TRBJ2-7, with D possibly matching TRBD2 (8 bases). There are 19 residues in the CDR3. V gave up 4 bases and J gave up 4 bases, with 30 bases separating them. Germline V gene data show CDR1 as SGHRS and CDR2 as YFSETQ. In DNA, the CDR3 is TGCGCCAGCAGCCTACGAACAGGGGTCGCGGGAGGTCCACCATACGAGCAGTACTTC. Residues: CASSLRTGVAGGPPYEQYF. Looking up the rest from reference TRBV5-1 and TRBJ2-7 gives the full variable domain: KAGVTQTPRYLIKTRGQQVTLSCSPISGHRSVSWYQQTPGQGLQFLFEYFSETQRNKGNFPGRFSGRQFSNSRSEMNVSTLELGDSALYLCASSLRTGVAGGPPYEQYFGPGTRLTVT.

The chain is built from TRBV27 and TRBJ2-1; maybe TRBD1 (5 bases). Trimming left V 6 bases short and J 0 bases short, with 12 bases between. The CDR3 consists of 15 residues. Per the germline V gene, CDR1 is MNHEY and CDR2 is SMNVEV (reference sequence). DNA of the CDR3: TGTGCCAGCAGGCAAAGACAGAGCTCCTACAATGAGCAGTTCTTC. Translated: CASRQRQSSYNEQFF.

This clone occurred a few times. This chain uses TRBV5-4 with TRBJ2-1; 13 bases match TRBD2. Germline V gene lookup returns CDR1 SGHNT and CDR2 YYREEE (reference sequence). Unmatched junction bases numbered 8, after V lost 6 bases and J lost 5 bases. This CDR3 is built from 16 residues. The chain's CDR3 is CASTPGGLAGNNEQFF. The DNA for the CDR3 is TGTGCCAGCACCCCGGGGGGACTAGCGGGAAACAATGAGCAGTTCTTC. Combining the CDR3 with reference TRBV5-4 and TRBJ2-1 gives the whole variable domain ETGVTQSPTHLIKTRGQQVTLRCSSQSGHNTVSWYQQALGQGPQFIFQYYREEENGRGNFPPRFSGLQFPNYSSELNVNALELDDSALYLCASTPGGLAGNNEQFFGPGTRLTVL.

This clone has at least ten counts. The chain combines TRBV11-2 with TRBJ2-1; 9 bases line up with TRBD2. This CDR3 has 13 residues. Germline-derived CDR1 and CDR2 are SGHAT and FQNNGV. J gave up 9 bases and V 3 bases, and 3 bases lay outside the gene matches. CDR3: CASSLSTSGEQFF. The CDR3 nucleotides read TGTGCCAGCAGCTTGTCGACTAGCGGTGAGCAGTTCTTC.

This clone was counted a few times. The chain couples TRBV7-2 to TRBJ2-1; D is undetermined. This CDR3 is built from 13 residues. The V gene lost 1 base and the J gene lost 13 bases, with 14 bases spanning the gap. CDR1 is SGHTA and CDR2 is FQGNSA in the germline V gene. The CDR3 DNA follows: TGTGCCAGCAGCTTAGTGATGAGCCAAAGACAGTTCTTC. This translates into CASSLVMSQRQFF.

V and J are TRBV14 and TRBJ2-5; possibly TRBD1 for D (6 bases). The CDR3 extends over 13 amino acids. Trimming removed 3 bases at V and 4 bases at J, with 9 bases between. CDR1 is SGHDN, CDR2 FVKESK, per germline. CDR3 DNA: TGTGCCAGCAGCCAGACAGGTCTAGAGACCCAGTACTTC. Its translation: CASSQTGLETQYF.

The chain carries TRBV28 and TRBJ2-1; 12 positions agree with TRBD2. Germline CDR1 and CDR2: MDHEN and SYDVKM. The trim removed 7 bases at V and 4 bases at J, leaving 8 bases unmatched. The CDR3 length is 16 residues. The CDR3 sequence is CASTVLAGGLYNEQFF. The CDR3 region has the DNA TGTGCCAGCACCGTGCTAGCGGGAGGGCTATACAATGAGCAGTTCTTC. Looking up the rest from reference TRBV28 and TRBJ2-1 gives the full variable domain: DVKVTQSSRYLVKRTGEKVFLECVQDMDHENMFWYRQDPGLGLRLIYFSYDVKMKEKGDIPEGYSVSREKKERFSLILESASTNQTSMYLCASTVLAGGLYNEQFFGPGTRLTVL.